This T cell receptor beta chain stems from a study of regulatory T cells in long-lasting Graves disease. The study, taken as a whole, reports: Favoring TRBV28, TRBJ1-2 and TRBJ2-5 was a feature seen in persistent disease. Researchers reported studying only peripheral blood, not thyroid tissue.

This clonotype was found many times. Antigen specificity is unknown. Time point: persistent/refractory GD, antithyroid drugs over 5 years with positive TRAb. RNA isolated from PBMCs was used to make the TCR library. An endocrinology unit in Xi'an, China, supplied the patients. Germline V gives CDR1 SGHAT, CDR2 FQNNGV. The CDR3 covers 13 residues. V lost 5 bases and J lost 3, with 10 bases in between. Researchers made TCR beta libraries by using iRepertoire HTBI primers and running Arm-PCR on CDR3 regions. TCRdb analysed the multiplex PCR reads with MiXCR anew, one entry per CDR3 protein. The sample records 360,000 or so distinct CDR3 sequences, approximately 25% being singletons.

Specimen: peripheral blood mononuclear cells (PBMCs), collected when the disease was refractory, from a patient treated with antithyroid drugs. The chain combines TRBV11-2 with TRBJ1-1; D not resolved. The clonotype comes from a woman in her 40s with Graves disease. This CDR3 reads CASSPFRDTEAFF. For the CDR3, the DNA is TGTGCCAGCAGCCCGTTTAGGGACACTGAAGCTTTCTTT.